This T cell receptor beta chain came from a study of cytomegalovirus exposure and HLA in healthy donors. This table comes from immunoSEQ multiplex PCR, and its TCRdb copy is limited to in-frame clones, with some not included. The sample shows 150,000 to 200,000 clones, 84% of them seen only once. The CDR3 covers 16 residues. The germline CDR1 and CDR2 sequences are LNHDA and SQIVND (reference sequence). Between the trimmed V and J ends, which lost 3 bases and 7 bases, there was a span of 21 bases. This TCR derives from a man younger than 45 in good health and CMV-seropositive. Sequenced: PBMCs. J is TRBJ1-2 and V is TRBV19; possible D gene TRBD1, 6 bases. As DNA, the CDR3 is TGTGCCAGTAGTATGTGGACAGTTACGGCAGTTCCTGGCTACACCTTC. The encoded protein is CASSMWTVTAVPGYTF.